The sequence of this T cell receptor beta chain was determined in a study of blood T cell repertoires in COVID-19. Study background: The United States, Italy and Spain supplied acute and convalescent COVID-19 samples. Nucleic acid was either cDNA or gDNA, and it came from T cells, B-cell-depleted T cells, or PBMCs.

This clone has only one observation. Original data processing: Nucleated cell number was recorded as an estimate derived from reference gene primer amplification. Method: immunoSEQ multiplex PCR; TCRdb's copy keeps in-frame clones and lacks some. V, J and clone size derive from that table, while D and trimming were established from the DNA sequence. Seen here are 200,000 to 250,000 clones, roughly 86% observed once, and the top ten hold 3%. The sample was peripheral blood. This sequence was found in a woman between 25 and 40 years old who had recovered from COVID-19.

The CDR3 DNA sequence: TGTGCCAGCAGTTTAGGGGGGAGGGCTTTCTTT. Amino acids: CASSLGGRAFF. J is TRBJ1-1 and V is TRBV12-3 or TRBV12-4, with D perhaps TRBD1 (5 bases). V lost 1 base, J lost 11 bases, and 8 bases lay in between. CDR3 length: 11 residues.